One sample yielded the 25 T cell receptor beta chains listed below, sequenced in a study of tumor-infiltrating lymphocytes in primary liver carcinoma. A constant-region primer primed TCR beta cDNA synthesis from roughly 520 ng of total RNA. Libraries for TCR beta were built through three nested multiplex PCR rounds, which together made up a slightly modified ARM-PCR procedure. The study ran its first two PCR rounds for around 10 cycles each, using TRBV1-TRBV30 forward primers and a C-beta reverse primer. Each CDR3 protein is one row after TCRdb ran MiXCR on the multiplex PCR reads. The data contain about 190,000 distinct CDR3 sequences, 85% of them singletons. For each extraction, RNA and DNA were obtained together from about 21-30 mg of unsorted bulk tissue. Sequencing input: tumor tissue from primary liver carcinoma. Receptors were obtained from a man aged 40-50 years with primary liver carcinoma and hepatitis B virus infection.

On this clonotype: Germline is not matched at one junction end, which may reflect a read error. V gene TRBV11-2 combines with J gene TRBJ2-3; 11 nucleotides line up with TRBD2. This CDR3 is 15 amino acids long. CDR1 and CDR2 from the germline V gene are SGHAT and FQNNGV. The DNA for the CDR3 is TGTGCCAGCAGGGGGACTAGCGGTGACACAGATACGCAGTGTTTT. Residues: CASRGTSGDTDTQCF. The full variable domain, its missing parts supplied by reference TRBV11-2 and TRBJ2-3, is EAGVAQSPRYKIIEKRQSVAFWCNPISGHATLYWYQQILGQGPKLLIQFQNNGVVDDSQLPKDRFSAERLKGVDSTLKIQPAKLEDSAVYLCASRGTSGDTDTQCFGPGTRLTVL.

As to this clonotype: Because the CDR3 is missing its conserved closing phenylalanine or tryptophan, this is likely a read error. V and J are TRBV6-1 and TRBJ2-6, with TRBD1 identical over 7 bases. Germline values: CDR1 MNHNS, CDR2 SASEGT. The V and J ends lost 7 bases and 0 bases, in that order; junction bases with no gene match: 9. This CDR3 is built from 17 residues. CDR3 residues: CASTETGTLSGANVLTI. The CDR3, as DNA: TGTGCCAGCACCGAGACAGGGACCCTCTCTGGGGCCAACGTCCTGACTATC.

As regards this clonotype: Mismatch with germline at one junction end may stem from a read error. The chain's CDR3 is CVSSYSREQGNQPQHF. In nucleotides, the CDR3 is TGTGTCAGCAGTTACTCAAGGGAACAGGGCAATCAGCCCCAGCATTTT. The rearrangement joins TRBV6-6 to TRBJ1-5, with D possibly being TRBD1 (5 bases). Germline V gives CDR1 MNHNY, CDR2 SVGAGI (reference sequence). The CDR3 extends over 16 amino acids.

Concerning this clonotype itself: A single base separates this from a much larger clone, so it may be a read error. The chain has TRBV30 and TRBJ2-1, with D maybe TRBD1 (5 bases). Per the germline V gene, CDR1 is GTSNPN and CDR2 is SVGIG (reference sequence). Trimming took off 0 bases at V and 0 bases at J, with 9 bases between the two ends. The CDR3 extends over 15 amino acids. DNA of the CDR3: TGTGCCTGGAGTGTAAGGGGCAGCTCCTACAATGAGCAGTTCTTC. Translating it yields CAWSVRGSSYNEQFF.

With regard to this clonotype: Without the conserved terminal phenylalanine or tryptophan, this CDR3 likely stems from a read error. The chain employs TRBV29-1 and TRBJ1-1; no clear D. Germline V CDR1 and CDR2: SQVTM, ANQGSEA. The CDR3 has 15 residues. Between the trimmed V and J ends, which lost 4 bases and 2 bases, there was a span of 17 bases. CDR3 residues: CSVVPGWGTNTEAFY. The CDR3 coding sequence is TGCAGCGTTGTCCCGGGATGGGGAACAAACACTGAAGCTTTCTAT.

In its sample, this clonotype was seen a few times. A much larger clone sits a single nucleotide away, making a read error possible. The CDR3 nucleotides are TGTGCCAGCAGCGCCCACTTTTTAGGGCGAAATCCATTCTACAATGAGCAGTTCTTC. Translation: CASSAHFLGRNPFYNEQFF. The rearrangement links TRBV11-2 to TRBJ2-1; D gene ambiguous. Germline V lookup: CDR1 SGHAT, CDR2 FQNNGV. V lost 5 bases to trimming and J lost 3 bases, with 26 bases between them. There are 19 residues in the CDR3.

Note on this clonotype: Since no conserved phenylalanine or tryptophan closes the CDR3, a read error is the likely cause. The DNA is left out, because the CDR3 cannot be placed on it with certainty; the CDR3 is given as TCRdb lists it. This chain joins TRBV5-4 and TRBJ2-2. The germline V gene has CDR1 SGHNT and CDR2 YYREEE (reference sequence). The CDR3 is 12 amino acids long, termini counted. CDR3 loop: CASSGDTGELLS.

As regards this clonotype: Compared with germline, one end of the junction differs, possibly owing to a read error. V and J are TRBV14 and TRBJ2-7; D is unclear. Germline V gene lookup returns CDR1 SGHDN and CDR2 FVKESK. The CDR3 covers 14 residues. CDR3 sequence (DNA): TGTACCAGCAGCCTTCGGGCTCTCCCGGCCGAGCAGTACTTC. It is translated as CTSSLRALPAEQYF.

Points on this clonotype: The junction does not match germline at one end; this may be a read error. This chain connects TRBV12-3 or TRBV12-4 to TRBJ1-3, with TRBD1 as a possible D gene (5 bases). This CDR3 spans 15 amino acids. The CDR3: CANSQSGTTGNTIYF. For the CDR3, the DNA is TGTGCCAACAGTCAATCCGGGACGACTGGAAACACCATATATTTT.

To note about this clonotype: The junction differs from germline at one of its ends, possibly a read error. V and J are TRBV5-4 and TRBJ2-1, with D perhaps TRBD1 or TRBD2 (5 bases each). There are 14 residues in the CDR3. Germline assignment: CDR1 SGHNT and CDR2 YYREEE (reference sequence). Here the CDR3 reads CASSLRGPTNEPFF. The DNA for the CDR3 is TGTGCCAGCAGCCTCCGGGGCCCTACCAATGAGCCGTTCTTC.

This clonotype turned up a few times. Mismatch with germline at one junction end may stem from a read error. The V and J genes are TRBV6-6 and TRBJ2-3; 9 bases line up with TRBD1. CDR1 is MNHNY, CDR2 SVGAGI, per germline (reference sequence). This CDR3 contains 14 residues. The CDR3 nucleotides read TGTGCCAGCAGTGTACAGGGGGCAACAGTTACGCTGTATTTT. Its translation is CASSVQGATVTLYF.

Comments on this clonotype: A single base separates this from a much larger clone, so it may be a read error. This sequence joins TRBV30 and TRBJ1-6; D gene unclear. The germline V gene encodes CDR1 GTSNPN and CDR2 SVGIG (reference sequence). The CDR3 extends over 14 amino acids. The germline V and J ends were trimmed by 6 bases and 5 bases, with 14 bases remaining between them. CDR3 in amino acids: CACGLRTNNSPLHF. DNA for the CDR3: TGTGCCTGTGGACTCCGGACCAATAATTCACCCCTCCACTTT.

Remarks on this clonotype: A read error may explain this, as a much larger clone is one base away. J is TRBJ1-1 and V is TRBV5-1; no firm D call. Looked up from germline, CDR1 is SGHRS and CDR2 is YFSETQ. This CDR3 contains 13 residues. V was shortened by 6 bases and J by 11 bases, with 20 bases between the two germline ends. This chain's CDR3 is CASNSDGSPGAFF. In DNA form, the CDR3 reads TGCGCCAGCAACTCAGACGGTTCCCCTGGGGCTTTCTTT.

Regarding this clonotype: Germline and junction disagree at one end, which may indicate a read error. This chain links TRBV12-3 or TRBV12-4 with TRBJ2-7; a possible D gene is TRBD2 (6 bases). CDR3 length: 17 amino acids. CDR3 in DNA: TGTGCCAGCATTTTAGGAGCCTTCGGCGGGAACTCCTACGAGCAGTACTTC. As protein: CASILGAFGGNSYEQYF.

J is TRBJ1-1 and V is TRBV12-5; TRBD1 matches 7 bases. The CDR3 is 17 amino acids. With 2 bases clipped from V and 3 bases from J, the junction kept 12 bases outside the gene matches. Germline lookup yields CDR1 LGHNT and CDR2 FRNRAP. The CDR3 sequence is CASGLPKKRDRDTEAFF. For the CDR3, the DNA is TGTGCTAGTGGTTTGCCTAAAAAACGGGACAGAGACACTGAAGCTTTCTTT.

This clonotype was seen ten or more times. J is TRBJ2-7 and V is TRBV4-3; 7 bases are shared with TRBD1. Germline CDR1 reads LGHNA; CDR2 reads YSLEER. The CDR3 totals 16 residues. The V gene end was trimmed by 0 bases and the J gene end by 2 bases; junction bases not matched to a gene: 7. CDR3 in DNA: TGCGCCAGCAGCCAAGAAGAAACAGGGGCCCCCTACGAGCAGTACTTC. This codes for CASSQEETGAPYEQYF.

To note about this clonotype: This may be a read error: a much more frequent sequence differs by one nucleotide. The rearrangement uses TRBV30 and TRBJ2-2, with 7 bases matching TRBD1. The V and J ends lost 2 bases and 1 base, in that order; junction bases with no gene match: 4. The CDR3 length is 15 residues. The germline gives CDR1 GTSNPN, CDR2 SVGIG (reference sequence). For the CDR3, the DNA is TGTGCCTGGAGTCCGGGACAGTTGAACACCGGGGAGCTGTTTTTT. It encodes CAWSPGQLNTGELFF.

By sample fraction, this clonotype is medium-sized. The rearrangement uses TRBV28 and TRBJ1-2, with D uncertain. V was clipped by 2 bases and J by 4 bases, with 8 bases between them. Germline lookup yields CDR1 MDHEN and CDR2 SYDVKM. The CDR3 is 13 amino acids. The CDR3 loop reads CASSLMVSYGYTF. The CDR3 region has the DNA TGTGCCAGCAGTTTAATGGTCAGCTATGGCTACACCTTC.

The CDR3 DNA sequence: TGCAGCGTCAAGACTCGACAGTCGATCTATGGCTACACCTTC. It codes for CSVKTRQSIYGYTF. This chain connects TRBV29-1 to TRBJ1-2; D is perhaps TRBD1 (5 bases). Germline lookup yields CDR1 SQVTM and CDR2 ANQGSEA. The CDR3 sequence is 14 residues long. V shed 6 bases and J shed 4 bases, with 18 bases lying between them.

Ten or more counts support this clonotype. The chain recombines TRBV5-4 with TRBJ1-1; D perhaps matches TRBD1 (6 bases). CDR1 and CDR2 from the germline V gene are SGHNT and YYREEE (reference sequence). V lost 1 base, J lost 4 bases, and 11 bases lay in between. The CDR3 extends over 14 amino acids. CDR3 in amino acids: CASSLKGGTTEAFF. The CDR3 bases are TGTGCCAGCAGCTTGAAAGGGGGGACCACTGAAGCTTTCTTT.

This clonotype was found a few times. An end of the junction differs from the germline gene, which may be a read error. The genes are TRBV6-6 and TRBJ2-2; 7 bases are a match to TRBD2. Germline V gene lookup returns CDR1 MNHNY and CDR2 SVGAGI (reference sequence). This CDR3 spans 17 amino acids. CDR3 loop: CAAGETYATGCTGELFF. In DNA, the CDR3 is TGTGCCGCGGGAGAAACTTACGCGACGGGGTGCACCGGGGAGCTGTTTTTC.

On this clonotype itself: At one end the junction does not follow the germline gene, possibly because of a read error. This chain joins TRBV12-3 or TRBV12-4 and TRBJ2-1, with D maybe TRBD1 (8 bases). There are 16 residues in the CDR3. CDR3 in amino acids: CATRQGWAGESNEQFF. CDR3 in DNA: TGTGCCACCAGACAGGGGTGGGCGGGAGAATCTAATGAGCAGTTTTTC.

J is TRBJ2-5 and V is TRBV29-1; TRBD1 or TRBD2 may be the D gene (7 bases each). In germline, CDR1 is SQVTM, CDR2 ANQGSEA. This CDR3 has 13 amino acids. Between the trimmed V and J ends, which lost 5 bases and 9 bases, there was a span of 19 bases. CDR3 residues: CSVLSRGRESQYF. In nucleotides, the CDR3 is TGCAGCGTTTTATCCAGGGGGAGGGAGTCCCAGTACTTC.

The CDR3: CASSQDMGTAYAEYF. The DNA of the CDR3 is TGCGCCAGCAGCCAAGATATGGGGACAGCATACGCGGAGTACTTC. V usage is TRBV4-3 and J usage is TRBJ2-7, with 7 bases matching TRBD1. Germline lookup yields CDR1 LGHNA and CDR2 YSLEER. The V gene end was trimmed by 0 bases and the J gene end by 11 bases; junction bases not matched to a gene: 13. The CDR3 length is 15 residues.

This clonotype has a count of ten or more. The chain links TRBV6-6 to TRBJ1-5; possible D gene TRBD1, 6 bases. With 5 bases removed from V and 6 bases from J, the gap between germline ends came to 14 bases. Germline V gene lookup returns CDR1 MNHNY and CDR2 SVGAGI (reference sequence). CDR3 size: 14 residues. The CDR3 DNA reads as TGTGCCAGCAGTAGCGCCGGGGGCACTCAGCCCCAGCATTTT. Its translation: CASSSAGGTQPQHF.